Below, 3 T cell receptor beta chains from the same sample are listed, as sequenced in a study of blood T cell repertoires in COVID-19. Repertoires were generated with immunoSEQ multiplex PCR, while TCRdb's copy carries only in-frame clones and drops some. The sample lists 65,000 to 90,000 clones; 75% to 90% were seen once. The sequencing input was peripheral blood. These receptors were collected from a woman between 50 and 59 years old with active or convalescent COVID-19.

This chain uses TRBV19 with TRBJ1-5, with D tentatively TRBD1 (6 bases). Germline CDR1 is LNHDA and CDR2 is SQIVND (reference sequence). This CDR3 has 16 residues. V lost 6 bases, J lost 0 bases, and 15 bases lay in between. The chain's CDR3 is CASRLTYRVSNQPQHF. The DNA of the CDR3 is TGTGCCAGTAGACTAACCTACAGGGTTAGCAATCAGCCCCAGCATTTT. Full variable domain (remainder filled in from reference TRBV19 and TRBJ1-5): DGGITQSPKYLFRKEGQNVTLSCEQNLNHDAMYWYRQDPGQGLRLIYYSQIVNDFQKGDIAEGYSVSREKKESFPLTVTSAQKNPTAFYLCASRLTYRVSNQPQHFGDGTRLSIL.

CDR3 bases: TGTGCCAGCAGCCACAGGAACACTGAAGCTTTCTTT. This codes for CASSHRNTEAFF. The chain recombines TRBV11-1 with TRBJ1-1; no reliable D call. Trimming took off 5 bases at V and 1 base at J, with 5 bases between the two ends. Germline lookup yields CDR1 SGHAT and CDR2 FQDESV (reference sequence). This CDR3 comprises 12 residues.

This chain connects TRBV5-1 to TRBJ1-1; TRBD1 matches 8 bases. V shed 6 bases and J 5 bases; nucleotides not matched to a gene: 9. The CDR3 contains 14 residues. The germline V gene encodes CDR1 SGHRS and CDR2 YFSETQ. The CDR3 here is CASNDRGGNTEAFF. The CDR3 region has the DNA TGCGCCAGCAACGACAGGGGAGGCAATACTGAAGCTTTCTTT.